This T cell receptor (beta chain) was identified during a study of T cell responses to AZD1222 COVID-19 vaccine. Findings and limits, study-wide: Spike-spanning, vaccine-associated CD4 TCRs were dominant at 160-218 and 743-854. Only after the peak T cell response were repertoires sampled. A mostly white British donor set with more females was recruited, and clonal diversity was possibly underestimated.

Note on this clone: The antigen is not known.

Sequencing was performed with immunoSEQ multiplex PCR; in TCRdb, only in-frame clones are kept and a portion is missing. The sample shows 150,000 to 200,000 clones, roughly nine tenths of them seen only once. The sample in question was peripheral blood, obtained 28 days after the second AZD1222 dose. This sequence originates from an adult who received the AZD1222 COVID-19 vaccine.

CDR3 sequence reads: CASSAHRTGANTGELFF. In DNA, the CDR3 is TGTGCCAGCAGCGCTCATCGGACGGGCGCGAACACCGGGGAGCTGTTTTTT. V gene TRBV9 combines with J gene TRBJ2-2; D gene ambiguous. Germline CDR1 SGDLS, CDR2 YYNGEE. The CDR3 length is 17 residues. With 3 bases removed from V and 0 bases from J, the gap between germline ends came to 15 bases.